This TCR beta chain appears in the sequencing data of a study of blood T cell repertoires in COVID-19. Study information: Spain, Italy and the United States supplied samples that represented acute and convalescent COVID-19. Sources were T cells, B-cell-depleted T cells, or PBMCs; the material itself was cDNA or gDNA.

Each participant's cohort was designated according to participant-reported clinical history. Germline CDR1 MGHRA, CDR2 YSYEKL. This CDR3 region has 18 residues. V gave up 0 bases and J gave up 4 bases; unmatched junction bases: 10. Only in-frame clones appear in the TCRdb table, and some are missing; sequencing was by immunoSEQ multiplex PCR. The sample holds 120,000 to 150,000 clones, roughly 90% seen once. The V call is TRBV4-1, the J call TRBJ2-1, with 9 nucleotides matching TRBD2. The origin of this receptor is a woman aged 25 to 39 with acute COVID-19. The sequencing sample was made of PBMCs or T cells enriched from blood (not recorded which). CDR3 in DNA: TGCGCCAGCAGCCAAGAAGGCCTTAGCGGGGGTCGATACAATGAGCAGTTCTTC. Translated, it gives CASSQEGLSGGRYNEQFF.